Sequencing of this T cell receptor (beta chain) was carried out in a study of blood T cell repertoires in COVID-19. Study at large: Acute and convalescent COVID-19 samples came from the United States, Italy and Spain. PBMCs, B-cell-depleted T cells, or T cells were the source of the cDNA or gDNA that made up the material.

Clones were read by immunoSEQ multiplex PCR, and TCRdb kept only the in-frame ones, dropping some. The sample consists of 87,000 or so clones, around 82% of them appearing once. V was pared by 3 bases and J by 5 bases, with 10 bases between. The CDR3 runs 13 residues. The germline gives CDR1 SGHAT, CDR2 FQNNGV. The sequenced material came from peripheral blood. The chain carries TRBV11-2 and TRBJ2-5; D unresolved. This clonotype was sampled from a woman aged 80 or over with COVID-19, enrolled during active disease. The CDR3: CASSFDLAETQYF. The DNA of the CDR3 is TGTGCCAGCAGCTTCGACTTAGCCGAGACCCAGTACTTC.